A selection of T cell receptor beta chains follows, all from one sample in a study of OX40 agonist ivuxolimab in advanced cancers. The repertoire was sequenced with immunoSEQ multiplex PCR; TCRdb's copy has only in-frame clones and lacks some. Of roughly 22,000 clones listed, roughly nine tenths are singletons. Source: CD4+ or CD8+ T cells sorted from blood, taken in a trial of the OX40 agonist ivuxolimab. These receptors all stem from an adult with an advanced solid tumor such as melanoma, head and neck, liver or kidney cancer. Both conserved end residues are part of each CDR3. A D gene is named only where the DNA matches it firmly. Not every row has a clone size; where given, it reads once, few, many or a size class.

J,V,D,size,CDR3,DNA
TRBJ2-3,TRBV11-2,-,-,CASSLATISTDTQYF,TGTGCCAGCAGCTTAGCGACAATCAGCACAGATACGCAGTATTTT
TRBJ2-2,TRBV7-3,-,-,CASSSRLGAKNTGELFF,TGTGCCAGCAGTTCCCGCCTAGGCGCCAAGAACACCGGGGAGCTGTTTTTT
TRBJ2-2,TRBV27,-,-,CASSFNTGELFF,TGTGCCAGCAGTTTTAACACCGGGGAGCTGTTTTTT
TRBJ2-3,TRBV12-5,-,-,CASGLVLRAADTQYF,TGTGCTAGTGGTTTGGTACTCAGGGCGGCAGATACGCAGTATTTT
TRBJ2-7,TRBV12-5,-,-,CASGGGSSYEQYF,TGTGCCTCAGGTGGAGGGAGCTCCTACGAGCAGTACTTC
TRBJ2-7,TRBV28,-,-,CASSSSSNYEQYF,TGTGCCAGCAGTTCCTCATCAAACTACGAGCAGTACTTC
TRBJ2-7,TRBV5-5,TRBD2,-,CASSLGSGTYEQYF,TGTGCCAGCAGCTTGGGTAGCGGGACCTACGAGCAGTACTTC
TRBJ2-5,TRBV4-3,-,-,CASSQDPLTGQETQYF,TGCGCCAGCAGCCAAGATCCGTTGACAGGCCAAGAGACCCAGTACTTC
TRBJ2-5,TRBV5-6,-,-,CASSLGRGYETQYF,TGTGCCAGCAGCTTGGGCCGCGGCTATGAGACCCAGTACTTC
TRBJ2-7,TRBV19,TRBD1,once,CAWGRGLDEQYF,TGTGCCTGGGGCAGGGGGCTAGACGAGCAGTACTTC
TRBJ2-1,TRBV11-2,-,-,CASSWSGNEQFF,TGTGCCAGCAGCTGGTCTGGCAATGAGCAGTTCTTC
TRBJ1-5,TRBV12-5,-,once,CASGFIGTDNQPQHF,TGTGCTAGTGGTTTCATCGGGACCGACAATCAGCCCCAGCATTTT
TRBJ2-6,TRBV28,-,-,CASSSGIEANVLTF,TGTGCCAGCAGCTCGGGAATTGAGGCCAACGTCCTGACTTTC
TRBJ1-2,TRBV28,-,-,CASSFDTDGYTF,TGTGCCAGCAGTTTCGACACGGATGGCTACACCTTC
TRBJ2-7,TRBV11-2,TRBD2,-,CASSLVAGGSPYEQYF,TGTGCCAGCAGCCTCGTAGCGGGAGGCTCCCCCTACGAGCAGTACTTC
TRBJ2-1,TRBV7-6,-,-,CASGGLLDNEQFF,TGTGCCAGCGGAGGCCTACTGGACAATGAGCAGTTCTTC
TRBJ2-7,TRBV28,-,-,CASSFPATELSSYEQYF,TGTGCCAGCAGTTTCCCCGCGACAGAACTAAGCTCCTACGAGCAGTACTTC
TRBJ2-1,TRBV5-4,-,-,CASSSSSQIEQFF,TGTGCCAGCAGCTCCTCGTCCCAGATTGAGCAGTTCTTC
TRBJ2-1,TRBV28,-,few,CASRLPGLNEQFF,TGTGCCAGCAGGCTACCGGGACTGAATGAGCAGTTCTTC
TRBJ2-1,TRBV30,TRBD1,-,CALGDSNYNEQFF,TGTGCCTTGGGGGACAGCAACTACAATGAGCAGTTCTTC
TRBJ2-1,TRBV6-5,-,once,CASRRGLEGLNEQFF,TGTGCCAGCAGACGAGGGCTAGAGGGCCTCAATGAGCAGTTCTTC
TRBJ2-1,TRBV29-1,TRBD1,few,CSVEGTGGSDEQFF,TGCAGCGTTGAAGGGACAGGGGGCTCAGATGAGCAGTTCTTC
TRBJ2-3,TRBV27,-,-,CASSPSGYLADTQYF,TGTGCCAGCAGTCCCTCGGGCTACCTAGCAGATACGCAGTATTTT
TRBJ2-7,TRBV15,TRBD2,-,CATSRAGTSGSYEQYF,TGTGCCACCAGCAGAGCCGGGACTAGCGGGAGCTACGAGCAGTACTTC
TRBJ1-1,TRBV2,TRBD1,-,CASIDRGNTEAFF,TGTGCCAGCATCGACAGGGGGAACACTGAAGCTTTCTTT
TRBJ2-1,TRBV6-6,-,-,CASTNVSLKAQFF,TGTGCCAGCACCAATGTTAGCCTTAAGGCGCAGTTCTTC
TRBJ2-5,TRBV5-6,-,-,CASSTGTVETQYF,TGTGCCAGCAGCACCGGGACTGTGGAGACCCAGTACTTC
TRBJ2-3,TRBV27,TRBD1,-,CASSLGQGGKGTDTQYF,TGTGCCAGCAGTTTAGGACAGGGCGGGAAGGGGACAGATACGCAGTATTTT
TRBJ2-7,TRBV7-6,-,-,CASSPGLSYEQYF,TGTGCCAGCAGCCCAGGACTTTCCTACGAGCAGTACTTC
TRBJ2-7,TRBV15,-,-,CATSREGGLYEQYF,TGTGCCACCAGCAGAGAGGGGGGGCTCTACGAGCAGTACTTC
TRBJ1-5,TRBV6-1,-,-,CASSGHGGYQPQHF,TGTGCCAGCAGTGGACACGGGGGGTATCAGCCCCAGCATTTT
TRBJ2-7,TRBV10-3,TRBD1,-,CAISEDRGYEQYF,TGTGCCATCAGTGAAGACAGGGGTTACGAGCAGTACTTC
TRBJ1-2,TRBV10-3,TRBD1,-,CASSRDQGDRGYTF,TGTGCCAGCAGTAGAGATCAGGGGGACCGTGGCTACACCTTC
TRBJ2-7,TRBV5-6,TRBD1,-,CASSLGDSSYEQYF,TGTGCCAGCAGCTTGGGGGACAGCTCCTACGAGCAGTACTTC
TRBJ2-3,TRBV2,TRBD2,-,CASSKPAGRADTQYF,TGTGCCAGCAGCAAACCAGCGGGAAGGGCAGATACGCAGTATTTT
TRBJ2-7,TRBV15,-,once,CATSRAPGLLNEQYF,TGTGCCACCAGCAGAGCCCCGGGACTGTTAAACGAGCAGTACTTC
TRBJ1-1,TRBV13,TRBD1,-,CASSLGTGEEGTEAFF,TGTGCCAGCAGCCTTGGGACAGGGGAAGAAGGGACTGAAGCTTTCTTT
TRBJ2-3,TRBV11-3,-,once,CASGRGRGPSTDTQYF,TGTGCCAGCGGTCGGGGGCGAGGACCTAGCACAGATACGCAGTATTTT
TRBJ2-1,TRBV5-8,-,-,CASSFPGGAGVVHNEQFF,TGTGCCAGCAGTTTTCCTGGGGGGGCGGGAGTGGTGCACAATGAGCAGTTCTTC
TRBJ2-1,TRBV11-3,-,-,CASSLREAYNEQFF,TGTGCCAGCAGCTTACGGGAAGCCTACAATGAGCAGTTCTTC